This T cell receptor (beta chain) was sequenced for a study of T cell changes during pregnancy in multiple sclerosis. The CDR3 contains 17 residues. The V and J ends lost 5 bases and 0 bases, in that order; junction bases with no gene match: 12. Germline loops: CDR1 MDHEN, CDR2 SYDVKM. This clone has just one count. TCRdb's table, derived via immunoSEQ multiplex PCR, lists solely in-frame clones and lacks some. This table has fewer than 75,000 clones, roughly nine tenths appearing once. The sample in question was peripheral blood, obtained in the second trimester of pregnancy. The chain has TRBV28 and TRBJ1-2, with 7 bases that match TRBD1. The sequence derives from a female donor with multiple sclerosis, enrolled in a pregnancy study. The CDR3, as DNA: TGTGCCAGCAGTCCCGCCGGGACAGATCCCACTAACTATGGCTACACCTTC. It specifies CASSPAGTDPTNYGYTF.